This T cell receptor beta chain was identified during a study of cytomegalovirus exposure and HLA in healthy donors. This PCR relied on a set of 60 Vbeta primers and 13 Jbeta primers. Produced via immunoSEQ multiplex PCR; TCRdb's table is partial and in-frame only. The sample includes under 200,000 clones, over 75% seen only once; the top ten take about 3.8%. CDR1 is LGHNA and CDR2 is YSLEER in the germline V gene. V dropped 8 bases and J dropped 1 base, with 13 bases sitting between them. This CDR3 spans 14 amino acids. The chain carries TRBV4-3 and TRBJ2-3; the D gene is possibly TRBD2 (6 bases). The specimen was PBMCs. This TCR came from a man over 45 in good health and CMV-seronegative. Here the CDR3 DNA reads TGCGCCAGCGGGGGGAACTTAGGCACAGATACGCAGTATTTT. Translated, it gives CASGGNLGTDTQYF.